The sequence of this TCR beta chain was determined in a study of blood T cell repertoires in COVID-19 (dated by TCRdb to 2020 to 2021). Study-level background: Samples from collaborators originated in the United States, Italy and Spain and spanned both the acute and convalescent phases of COVID-19. HLA class I and class II types, where available, came from metadata supplied by the sample provider rather than from assay-based typing. The repertoires were released in a freely available public database intended as a resource for research on the immune response to SARS-CoV-2. The samples were drawn from the first 160 participants of the ongoing ImmuneRACE study and from 1,254 subjects provided by 6 global collaborators. The dataset comprised deeply sampled blood TCRbeta repertoires from subjects exposed to, actively infected with, or recovered from COVID-19. Sample metadata almost always included a de-identified subject ID, COVID-19 status, age in years and sex. The prospective study material was composed of cDNA or gDNA derived from T cells, B-cell-depleted T cells, or PBMCs. Findings and caveats that apply to the study as a whole: How much clinical and demographic metadata was included differed by source and by participant, and the metadata was provided uncurated.

The germline V gene specifies SNHLY as CDR1 and FYNNEI as CDR2. There are 14 amino acids in the CDR3, from cysteine to phenylalanine inclusive. Only the CDR3 portion is preserved as DNA: 42 bases, with reading frame beginning at the first base. The germline ends are 15 bases apart after V is trimmed by 7 bases and J by 2 bases. TCRbeta CDR3 regions were amplified from genomic DNA by means of the immunoSEQ Assay, a bias-controlled multiplex PCR. Under the source paper's analysis protocol: The number of nucleated cells in each sample was estimated by amplification of reference gene primers within the assay. Sequence reads were collapsed and filtered to measure the absolute abundance of every unique TCRbeta CDR3 rearrangement. For each sample, productive Simpson clonality was calculated by taking the square root of Simpson's diversity index across productive rearrangements. TCRdb holds this immuneACCESS table with in-frame rearrangements only. Some clones are missing; in checked studies, unresolved V genes explain under half, and the rest has no known cause. V and J calls and clone size come straight from that table; D and trimming were deduced from the DNA. The sample table contains over 55,000 clones; only one count was recorded for around 79% of them. Together, the top ten hold 32% of the sample.

Notes on this clone: Its specific antigen is unknown. Per-base quality was not reported, and no clone a single base away is much larger than it.

The collaborating institutions used their own protocols to collect whole blood in K2EDTA tubes. For TCRbeta analysis, collaborator samples were shipped as frozen whole blood, as isolated PBMCs, or as DNA extracted from either sample type. The rearrangement combines TRBV2 with TRBJ2-7, and TRBD1 may be the D gene, going by 5 matching bases. The sequence came from a human donor in a cohort sampled during active COVID-19. Sequenced input: peripheral blood. The CDR3 region: CASKRQSPTYEQYF. The DNA is as follows: TGTGCCAGCAAACGACAGAGTCCGACCTACGAGCAGTACTTC.